This T cell receptor beta chain is from a study of OX40 agonist ivuxolimab in advanced cancers. Study-wide context: Patients with prior anti-PD-1, anti-PD-L1 or anti-CTLA-4 therapy were eligible; 40% to 45% had some.

TCRdb keeps only in-frame clones here, not all; method: immunoSEQ multiplex PCR. In the table there are some 70,000 clones, around 93% of which are singletons. The germline V gene encodes CDR1 LNHDA and CDR2 SQIVND (reference sequence). The CDR3 loop spans 15 amino acids. With 6 bases clipped from V and 6 bases from J, the junction kept 5 bases outside the gene matches. V usage is TRBV19 and J usage is TRBJ1-6; TRBD1 matches 10 bases. The clonotype was recovered from an adult with an advanced solid tumor such as melanoma, head and neck, liver or kidney cancer. The specimen comprised CD4+ or CD8+ T cells sorted from blood, sampled in a trial of the OX40 agonist ivuxolimab. The CDR3 DNA is TGTGCCAGTAGATGGGACAGGGGTGGTAATTCACCCCTCCACTTT. Amino acid sequence: CASRWDRGGNSPLHF. Using reference TRBV19 and TRBJ1-6 for the parts outside the CDR3, the full variable domain is DGGITQSPKYLFRKEGQNVTLSCEQNLNHDAMYWYRQDPGQGLRLIYYSQIVNDFQKGDIAEGYSVSREKKESFPLTVTSAQKNPTAFYLCASRWDRGGNSPLHFGNGTRLTVT.